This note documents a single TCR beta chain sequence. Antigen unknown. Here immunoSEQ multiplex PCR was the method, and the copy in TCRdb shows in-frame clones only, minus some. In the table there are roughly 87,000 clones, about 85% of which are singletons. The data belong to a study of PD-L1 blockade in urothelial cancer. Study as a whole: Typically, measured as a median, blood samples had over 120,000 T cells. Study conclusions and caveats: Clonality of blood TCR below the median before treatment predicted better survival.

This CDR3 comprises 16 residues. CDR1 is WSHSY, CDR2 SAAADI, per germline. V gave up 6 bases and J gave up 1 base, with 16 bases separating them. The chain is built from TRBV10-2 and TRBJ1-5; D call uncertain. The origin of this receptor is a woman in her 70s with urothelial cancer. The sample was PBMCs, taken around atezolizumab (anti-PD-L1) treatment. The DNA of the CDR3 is TGCGCCAGCAGCGATTTGGGAGTTAGGAGCAATCAGCCCCAGCATTTT. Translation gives CASSDLGVRSNQPQHF.